Reported below is one T cell receptor beta chain. Its antigen is not known. This entry belongs to a study of CXCR3-negative and CXCR3-positive naive CD8 T cells. Overall study: For each library, about 1.5 +/- 0.3 million TRB reads were obtained, about 135 million in total.

Carrying UMI labels, the TRB cDNA libraries were prepared through 5' RACE. No DNA is given; TCRdb re-called the 5' RACE reads and lists each CDR3 protein once. Here the sample table reports 100,000 to 150,000 distinct CDR3 sequences. General study results and limits: Naive subsets showed comparable surface CD5, and TCR interaction strength was also inferred from TRB CDR3 physicochemistry. Naive cells used TRBV-TRBJ genes in much the same way whether CXCR3-negative or CXCR3-positive; memory cells did not.

Germline lookup yields CDR1 LNHDA and CDR2 SQIVND (reference sequence). CDR3 length: 13 amino acids. Naive CD8+ T cells showed CD45RO-CCR7+CD27+CD95-. The chain carries TRBV19 and TRBJ1-1. What was sequenced was naive CXCR3- CD8+ T cells from blood. Subset specified: CD45RO-CCR7+CD27+CD95- naive CD8+ T cells lacking CXCR3 (TNR3-). This TCR came from a human donor in good health. Some clones in this sample may be carry-over from other donors' samples. CDR3 loop: CASSMRGNTEAFF.